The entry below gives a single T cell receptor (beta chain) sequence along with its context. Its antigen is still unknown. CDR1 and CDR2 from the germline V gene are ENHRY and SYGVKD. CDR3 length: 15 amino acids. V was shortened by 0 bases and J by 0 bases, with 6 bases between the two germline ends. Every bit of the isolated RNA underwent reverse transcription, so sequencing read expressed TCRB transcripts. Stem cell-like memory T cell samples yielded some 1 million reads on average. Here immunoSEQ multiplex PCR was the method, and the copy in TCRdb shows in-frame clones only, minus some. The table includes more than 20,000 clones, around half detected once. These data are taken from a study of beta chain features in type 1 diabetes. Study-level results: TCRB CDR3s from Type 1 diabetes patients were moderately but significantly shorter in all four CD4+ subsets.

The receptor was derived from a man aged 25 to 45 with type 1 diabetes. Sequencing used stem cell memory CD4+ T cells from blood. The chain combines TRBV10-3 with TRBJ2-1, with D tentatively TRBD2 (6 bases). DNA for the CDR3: TGTGCCATCAGTGAGTCGGGAGGCTCCTACAATGAGCAGTTCTTC. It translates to CAISESGGSYNEQFF.